This TCR beta chain was identified in a study of blood T cell repertoires in COVID-19. This table comes from immunoSEQ multiplex PCR, and its TCRdb copy is limited to in-frame clones, with some not included. In the table there are some 300,000 clones, approximately 90% of which are singletons. Trimming took off 3 bases at V and 3 bases at J, with 11 bases between the two ends. Germline CDR1 reads KGHSH; CDR2 reads LQKENI. CDR3 length: 14 amino acids. The receptor comes from a woman in her twenties or thirties who had recovered from COVID-19. The sequenced sample was peripheral blood. This chain uses TRBV18 with TRBJ1-1; D is perhaps TRBD1 (6 bases). CDR3 nucleotides: TGTGCCAGCTCACCGGCGACAGGACACACTGAAGCTTTCTTT. This encodes CASSPATGHTEAFF.